These T cell receptor beta chains were read from a single sample in a study of T cell changes during pregnancy in multiple sclerosis. Measured with immunoSEQ multiplex PCR; TCRdb has only the in-frame clones, and not every one. Here the sample spans around 60,000 clones, 85% to 95% being singletons. Sample: peripheral blood, taken after pregnancy. These receptors all come from a female donor with multiple sclerosis, enrolled in a pregnancy study. Each CDR3 is given with its conserved first and last residue. D genes are given only for firm matches. Expanded clones get a size class; other rows say once, few or many, or leave the size out.

j_call v_call clone_size d_call cdr3_nt cdr3_aa
TRBJ2-7 TRBV20-1 NA NA TGCAGTGCTAGTGAAGTCGGCGAGCAGTACTTC CSASEVGEQYF
TRBJ1-2 TRBV28 NA TRBD1 TGTGCCAGCAGACCCCCGGACAGGTACTATGGCTACACCTTC CASRPPDRYYGYTF
TRBJ1-4 TRBV19 NA TRBD1 TGTGCCAGTGGTCCCCTCACCCGTGACAGGGGAATTGCAACTAATGAAAAACTGTTTTTT CASGPLTRDRGIATNEKLFF
TRBJ1-3 TRBV5-8 NA TRBD1 TGTGCCAGCAGCTTGAGAGGGGGCAACACCATATATTTT CASSLRGGNTIYF
TRBJ2-7 TRBV4-1 NA NA TGCGCCAGCAGCCAAGCTTACTGGCAGGCCGGCGAGCAGTACTTC CASSQAYWQAGEQYF
TRBJ2-7 TRBV10-3 NA TRBD2 TGTGCCATCAGCGAGACTAGCGGGAGGGCCGGCGAGCAGTACTTC CAISETSGRAGEQYF
TRBJ1-1 TRBV19 once NA TGTGCCAGTAGTCTCAGGATCCCCTTGGTGAACACTGAAGCTTTCTTT CASSLRIPLVNTEAFF
TRBJ2-1 TRBV18 NA NA TGTGCCAGCTCCAAAACCGACAGCGAAGGGAACAATGAGCAGTTCTTC CASSKTDSEGNNEQFF
TRBJ2-2 TRBV6-6 NA NA TGTGCCAGCAGTATGGGGCAGAACACCGGGGAGCTGTTTTTT CASSMGQNTGELFF
TRBJ1-3 TRBV19 NA TRBD1 TGTGCCAGCGTAACAGGGGCGACCTCTGGAAACACCATATATTTT CASVTGATSGNTIYF
TRBJ2-1 TRBV29-1 NA NA TGCAGCGACCAGGGGAATGAGCAGTTCTTC CSDQGNEQFF
TRBJ2-7 TRBV9 NA NA TGTGCCAGCAGCGTAGAGGCGGGGAGCTCCTACGAGCAGTACTTC CASSVEAGSSYEQYF
TRBJ1-3 TRBV7-9 NA NA TGTGCCAGCCGGTCCGGGGGGGGAAACACCATATATTTT CASRSGGGNTIYF
TRBJ2-3 TRBV28 NA TRBD2 TGTGCCAGCAGTTTATGGGAGACTAGCGGGAGGGCGAGCACAGATACGCAGTATTTT CASSLWETSGRASTDTQYF
TRBJ2-1 TRBV2 NA TRBD1 TGTGCCAGCAGTGAAGAACAGGGGATTGGTTGGAATGAGCAGTTCTTC CASSEEQGIGWNEQFF
TRBJ2-5 TRBV9 NA TRBD2 TGTGCCAGCGGCTGGGGGAGGGACCTGTACCAAGAGACCCAGTACTTC CASGWGRDLYQETQYF
TRBJ2-1 TRBV7-3 NA NA TGTGCCAGCAGCCCAACCGGCGCTAGCGTTGAGCAGTTCTTC CASSPTGASVEQFF
TRBJ2-1 TRBV9 NA TRBD2 TGTGCCAGCAGCCTGGGACTAGCGGGAGTAAGTCACAATGAGCAGTTCTTC CASSLGLAGVSHNEQFF
TRBJ2-7 TRBV4-1 once NA TGCGCCAGCAGCCAAGATTACCTAAACTCCTACGAGCAGTACTTC CASSQDYLNSYEQYF
TRBJ1-4 TRBV5-1 NA NA TGCGCCAGCAGCCCGGCCCGATTCAGGGAAGAAAAACTGTTTTTT CASSPARFREEKLFF
TRBJ2-2 TRBV27 NA TRBD2 TGTGCCAGCAGTTGGGACTACAAAAACACCGGGGAGCTGTTTTTT CASSWDYKNTGELFF
TRBJ1-1 TRBV10-1 NA TRBD1 TGCGCCAGCAGGAGGACAGGGGCTAGAGGAGGGCGAGGAGCTTTCTTT CASRRTGARGGRGAFF
TRBJ2-1 TRBV4-1 NA TRBD2 TGCGCCAGCAGCCAAGATCGGTTTATGGCTAGCGGGAGGCGGGGGTATGAGCAGTTCTTC CASSQDRFMASGRRGYEQFF
TRBJ1-3 TRBV5-1 NA NA TGCGCCAGCAGCTTGGCCACAGGGAGCTCTGGAAACACCATATATTTT CASSLATGSSGNTIYF
TRBJ2-5 TRBV18 NA NA TGTGCCAGCTCACCACTAAAACCCGGGAGACTAGAGACCCAGTACTTC CASSPLKPGRLETQYF
TRBJ1-1 TRBV18 NA TRBD1 TGTGCCAGCTCACCATCGACAGGGGGAGACACTGAAGCTTTCTTT CASSPSTGGDTEAFF
TRBJ2-3 TRBV6-1 NA TRBD1 TGTGCCAGCAGTGGGGACAGGGGGATCACAGATACGCAGTATTTT CASSGDRGITDTQYF
TRBJ2-3 TRBV5-1 NA NA TGCGCCAGCAGCTTGGACTGGGGGCGGACAGATACGCAGTATTTT CASSLDWGRTDTQYF
TRBJ2-7 TRBV9 NA TRBD1 TGTGCCAGCAGCGTCGGGACAGTTTCCTACGAGCAGTACTTC CASSVGTVSYEQYF
TRBJ2-7 TRBV4-1 NA NA TGCGCCAGCAGCCAAGTGACTGCCTCCTACGAGCAGTACTTC CASSQVTASYEQYF
TRBJ1-1 TRBV6-1 NA TRBD1 TGTGCCAGCAGAGAAAGGGGGCAGAACACTGAAGCTTTCTTT CASRERGQNTEAFF
TRBJ2-1 TRBV19 NA TRBD2 TGTGCCAGTAGTATGGTAGCGGGAGGTCCTTACAATGAGCAGTTCTTC CASSMVAGGPYNEQFF
TRBJ2-1 TRBV29-1 NA TRBD2 TGCAGCGTCGTACCGGGGTTAGGGACTACTTCGCAGTTCTTC CSVVPGLGTTSQFF
TRBJ2-1 TRBV6-6 NA TRBD2 TGTGCCAGCAGTTGGACGACTAGCGGGAGGGGGAATGAGCAGTTCTTC CASSWTTSGRGNEQFF
TRBJ1-1 TRBV4-1 few NA TGCGCCAGCAGCCCCATGGGGGCAGGGTCAAACACTGAAGCTTTCTTT CASSPMGAGSNTEAFF
TRBJ2-7 TRBV28 NA NA TGTGCCAGCAGTTTATTCATGCGGGTAGCCCCCTACGAGCAGTACTTC CASSLFMRVAPYEQYF
TRBJ2-1 TRBV9 NA TRBD2 TGTGCCAGCAGCGTAGACAGCGGGAGTTCCTACAATGAGCAGTTCTTC CASSVDSGSSYNEQFF
TRBJ1-2 TRBV5-1 NA TRBD1 TGCGCCAGCAGTATTGGGACAGCCAGTAACTATGGCTACACCTTC CASSIGTASNYGYTF
TRBJ1-2 TRBV11-2 NA NA TGTGCCAGCAGCATGGACAGATCGGGCGGCTACACCTTC CASSMDRSGGYTF
TRBJ1-4 TRBV4-3 NA NA TGCGCCAGCAGCCAAGAAGTGCCGGCAGGGTTTAATGAAAAACTGTTTTTT CASSQEVPAGFNEKLFF
TRBJ1-2 TRBV19 NA NA TGTGCCAGTAGTAATACACGCCTCGGGCAGGGGAAGGACGGCTACACCTTC CASSNTRLGQGKDGYTF
TRBJ1-1 TRBV10-3 medium-sized TRBD1 TGTGCCATCAGTGTAAGGGACAGGCGCCCGAGGACTGAAGCTTTCTTT CAISVRDRRPRTEAFF